This T cell receptor (beta chain) was captured by sequencing in a study of CD4 T cells in relation to SARS-CoV-2 and coronaviruses. Germline V gives CDR1 MGHRA, CDR2 YSYEKL. The CDR3 sequence is 17 residues long. After removal of 1 base from V and 5 bases from J, the junction contained 10 bases not matched to a gene. Assay used: immunoSEQ multiplex PCR; TCRdb lists only in-frame clones, some missing. The sample lists 35,000 to 45,000 clones; approximately 88% were seen once. The sequencing sample was made of memory CD4+ T cells from PBMCs. This TCR came from an adult with COVID-19. The rearrangement links TRBV4-1 to TRBJ2-2, with TRBD2 matching over 7 bases. CDR3 sequence: CASSQVHLGLETGELFF. In DNA, the CDR3 is TGCGCCAGCAGCCAAGTACACCTAGGACTAGAAACCGGGGAGCTGTTTTTT.